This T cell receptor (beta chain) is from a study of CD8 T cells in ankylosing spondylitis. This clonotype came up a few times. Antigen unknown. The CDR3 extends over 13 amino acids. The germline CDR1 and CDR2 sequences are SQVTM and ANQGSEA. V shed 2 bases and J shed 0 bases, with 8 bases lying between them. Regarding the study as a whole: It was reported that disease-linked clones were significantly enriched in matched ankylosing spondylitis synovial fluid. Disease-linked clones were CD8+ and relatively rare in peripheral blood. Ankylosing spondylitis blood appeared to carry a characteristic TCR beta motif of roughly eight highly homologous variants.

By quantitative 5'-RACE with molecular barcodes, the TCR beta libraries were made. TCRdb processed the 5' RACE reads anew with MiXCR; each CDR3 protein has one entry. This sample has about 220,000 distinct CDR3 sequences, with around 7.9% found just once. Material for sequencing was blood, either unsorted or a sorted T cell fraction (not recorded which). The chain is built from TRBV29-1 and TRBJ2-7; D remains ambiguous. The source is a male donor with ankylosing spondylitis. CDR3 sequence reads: CSVEIGSSYEQYF. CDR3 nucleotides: TGCAGCGTTGAAATCGGCAGCTCCTACGAGCAGTACTTC.